This T cell receptor beta chain originates from a study of CD8 T cells in Susac syndrome. At the level of the study: There were Susac syndrome patients who were therapy-naive at blood draw, others on corticosteroids, and others on intravenous immunoglobulin alone.

RNA in amounts of about 0.45 to 1 ug was reverse transcribed with random hexamers. With immunoSEQ multiplex PCR, TCR beta CDR3 was amplified across 54 Vbeta and 13 Jbeta. TCRdb reprocessed the immunoSEQ multiplex PCR reads with MiXCR, giving one entry per CDR3 protein. Of under 95,000 distinct CDR3 sequences in the sample, 85% to 95% were seen once. The sequenced target, TCR beta, came from blood CD8+ and CD4+ T cells. In germline, CDR1 is SGHDT, CDR2 YYEEEE. This CDR3 contains 16 residues. V shed 4 bases, J shed 3 bases, and the junction held 11 bases outside the gene matches. The source of this sequence is a human donor with Susac syndrome. The J gene is TRBJ2-3, the V gene TRBV5-6; 7 bases align to TRBD1. The sequenced sample was CD8+ T cells from PBMCs. The CDR3 is CASSPHQGTETDTQYF. The CDR3 DNA reads as TGTGCCAGCAGCCCTCACCAAGGGACAGAAACAGATACGCAGTATTTT.